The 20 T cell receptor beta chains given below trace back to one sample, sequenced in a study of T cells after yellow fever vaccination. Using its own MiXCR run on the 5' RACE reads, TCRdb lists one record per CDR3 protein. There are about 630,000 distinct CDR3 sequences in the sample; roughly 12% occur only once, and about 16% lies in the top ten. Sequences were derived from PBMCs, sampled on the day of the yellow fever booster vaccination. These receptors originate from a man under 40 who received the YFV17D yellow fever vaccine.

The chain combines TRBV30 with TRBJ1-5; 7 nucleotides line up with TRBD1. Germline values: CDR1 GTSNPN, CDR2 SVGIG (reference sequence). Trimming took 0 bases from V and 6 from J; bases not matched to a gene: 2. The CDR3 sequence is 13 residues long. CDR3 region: CAWSVRGAQPQHF. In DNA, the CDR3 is TGTGCCTGGAGTGTCAGGGGGGCTCAGCCCCAGCATTTT.

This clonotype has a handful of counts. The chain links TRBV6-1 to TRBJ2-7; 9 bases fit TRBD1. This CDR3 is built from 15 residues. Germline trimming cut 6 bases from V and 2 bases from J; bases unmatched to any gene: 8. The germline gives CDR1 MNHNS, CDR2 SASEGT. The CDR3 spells CASREPGTGTYEQYF. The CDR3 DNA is TGTGCCAGCAGGGAGCCCGGGACAGGGACCTACGAGCAGTACTTC.

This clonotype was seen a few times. The CDR3 spells CASSQEPHGGVSYEQYF. The CDR3 coding sequence is TGCGCCAGCAGCCAAGAACCCCATGGGGGGGTCTCCTACGAGCAGTACTTC. The J gene is TRBJ2-7, the V gene TRBV4-3, with 7 nucleotides matching TRBD2. Per germline, CDR1 LGHNA and CDR2 YSLEER. The CDR3 is made up of 17 amino acids. V was clipped by 0 bases and J by 0 bases; unmatched bases: 8.

CDR3 region: CASTIGAASSYNEQFF. For the CDR3, the DNA is TGTGCCAGCACGATCGGGGCCGCCAGCTCCTACAATGAGCAGTTCTTC. The V call is TRBV6-1, the J call TRBJ2-1; D could derive from TRBD1 or TRBD2 (5 bases each). The CDR3 is 16 amino acids. Germline CDR1 is MNHNS and CDR2 is SASEGT. V was shortened by 7 bases and J by 0 bases, with 16 bases between the two germline ends.

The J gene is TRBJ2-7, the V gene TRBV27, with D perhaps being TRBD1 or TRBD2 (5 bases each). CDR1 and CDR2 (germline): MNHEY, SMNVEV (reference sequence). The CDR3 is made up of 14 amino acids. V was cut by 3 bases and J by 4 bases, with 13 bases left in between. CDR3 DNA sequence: TGTGCCAGCAGTTTTCGGGGACGGGTGTACGAGCAGTACTTC. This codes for CASSFRGRVYEQYF.

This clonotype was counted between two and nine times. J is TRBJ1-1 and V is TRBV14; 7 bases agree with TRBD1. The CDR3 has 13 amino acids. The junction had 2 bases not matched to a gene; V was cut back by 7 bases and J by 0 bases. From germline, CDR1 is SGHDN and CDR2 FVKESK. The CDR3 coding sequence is TGTGCCAGCACGGGACAGTTGAACACTGAAGCTTTCTTT. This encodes CASTGQLNTEAFF.

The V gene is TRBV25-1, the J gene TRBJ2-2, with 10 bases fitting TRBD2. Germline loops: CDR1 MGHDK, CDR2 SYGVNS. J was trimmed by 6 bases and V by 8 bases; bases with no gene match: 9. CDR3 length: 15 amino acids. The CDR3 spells CASSPLAGAPGELFF. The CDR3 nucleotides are TGTGCCAGCTCGCCTCTAGCGGGAGCCCCCGGGGAGCTGTTTTTT.

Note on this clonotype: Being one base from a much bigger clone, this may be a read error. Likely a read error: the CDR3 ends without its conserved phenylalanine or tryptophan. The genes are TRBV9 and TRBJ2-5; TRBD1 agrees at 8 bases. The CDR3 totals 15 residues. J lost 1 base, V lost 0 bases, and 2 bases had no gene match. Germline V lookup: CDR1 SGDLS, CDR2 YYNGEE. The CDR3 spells CASSVARGPQETQYL. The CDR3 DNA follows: TGTGCCAGCAGCGTAGCCAGGGGGCCCCAAGAGACCCAGTACTTA.

CDR3 amino acids: CAWSAPSGIYNEQFF. The CDR3 DNA reads as TGTGCCTGGAGTGCTCCTAGCGGGATCTACAATGAGCAGTTCTTC. The J gene is TRBJ2-1, the V gene TRBV30, with 9 positions matching TRBD2. The V gene end was trimmed by 1 base and the J gene end by 3 bases; junction bases not matched to a gene: 4. In germline, CDR1 is GTSNPN, CDR2 SVGIG (reference sequence). The CDR3 is made up of 15 amino acids.

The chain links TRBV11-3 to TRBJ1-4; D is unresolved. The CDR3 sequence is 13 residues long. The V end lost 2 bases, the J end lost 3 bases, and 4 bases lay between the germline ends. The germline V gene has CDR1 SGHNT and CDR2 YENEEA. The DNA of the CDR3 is TGTGCCAGCAGCTTATCTGCTAATGAAAAACTGTTTTTT. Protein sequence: CASSLSANEKLFF.

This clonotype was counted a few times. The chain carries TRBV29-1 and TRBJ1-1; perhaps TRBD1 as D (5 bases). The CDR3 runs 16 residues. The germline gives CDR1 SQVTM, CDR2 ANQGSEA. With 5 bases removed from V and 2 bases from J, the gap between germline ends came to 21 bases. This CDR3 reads CSVHGPSRGSNTEAFF. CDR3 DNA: TGCAGCGTTCACGGTCCCTCGAGGGGTAGCAACACTGAAGCTTTCTTT. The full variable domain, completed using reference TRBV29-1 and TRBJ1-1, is SAVISQKPSRDICQRGTSLTIQCQVDSQVTMMFWYRQQPGQSLTLIATANQGSEATYESGFVIDKFPISRPNLTFSTLTVSNMSPEDSSIYLCSVHGPSRGSNTEAFFGQGTRLTVV.

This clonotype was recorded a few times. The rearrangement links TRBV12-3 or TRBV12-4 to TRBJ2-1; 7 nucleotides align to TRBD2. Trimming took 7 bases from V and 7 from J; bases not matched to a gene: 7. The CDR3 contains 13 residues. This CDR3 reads CASTLGRVNEQFF. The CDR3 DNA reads TGTGCCAGCACCCTTGGGAGGGTGAATGAGCAGTTCTTC.

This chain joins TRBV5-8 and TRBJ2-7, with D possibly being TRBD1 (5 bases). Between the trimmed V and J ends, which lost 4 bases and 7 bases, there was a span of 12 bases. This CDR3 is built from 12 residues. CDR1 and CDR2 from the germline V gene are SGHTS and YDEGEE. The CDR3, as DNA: TGTGCCAGCAGCCCAGGGCTCCTGGAGCAGTACTTC. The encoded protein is CASSPGLLEQYF. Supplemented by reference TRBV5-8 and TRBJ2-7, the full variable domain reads EAGVTQSPTHLIKTRGQQATLRCSPISGHTSVYWYQQALGLGLQFLLWYDEGEERNRGNFPPRFSGRQFPNYSSELNVNALELEDSALYLCASSPGLLEQYFGPGTRLTVT.

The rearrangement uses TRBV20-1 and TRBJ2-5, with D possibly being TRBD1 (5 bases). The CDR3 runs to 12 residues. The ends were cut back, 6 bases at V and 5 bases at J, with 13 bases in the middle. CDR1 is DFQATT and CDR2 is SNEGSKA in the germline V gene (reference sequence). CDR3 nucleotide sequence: TGCAGTGCCCTAACTGGGGCGGAGACCCAGTACTTC. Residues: CSALTGAETQYF.

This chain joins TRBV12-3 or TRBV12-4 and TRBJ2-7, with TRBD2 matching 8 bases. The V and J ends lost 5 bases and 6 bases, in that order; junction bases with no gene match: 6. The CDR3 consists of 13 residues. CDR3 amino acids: CASSPGTRGEQYF. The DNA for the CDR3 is TGTGCCAGCAGTCCCGGGACTAGGGGCGAGCAGTACTTC.

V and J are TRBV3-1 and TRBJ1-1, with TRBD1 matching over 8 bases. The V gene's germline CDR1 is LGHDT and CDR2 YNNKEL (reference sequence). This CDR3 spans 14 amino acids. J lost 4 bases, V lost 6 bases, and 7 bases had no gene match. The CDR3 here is CASRETGESTEAFF. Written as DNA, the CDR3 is TGTGCCAGCAGGGAGACAGGGGAGAGCACTGAAGCTTTCTTT.

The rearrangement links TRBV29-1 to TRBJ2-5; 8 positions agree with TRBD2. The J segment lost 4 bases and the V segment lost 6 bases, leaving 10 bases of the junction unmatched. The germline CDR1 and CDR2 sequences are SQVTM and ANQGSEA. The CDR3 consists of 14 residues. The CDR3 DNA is TGCAGCGTGGGGAGTAGCGGGGTAACAGAGACCCAGTACTTC. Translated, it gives CSVGSSGVTETQYF.

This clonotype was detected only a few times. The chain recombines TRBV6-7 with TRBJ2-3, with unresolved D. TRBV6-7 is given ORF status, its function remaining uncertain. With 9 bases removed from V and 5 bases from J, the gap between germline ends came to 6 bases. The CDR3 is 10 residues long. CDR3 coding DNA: TGTGCCAGGACTTTAGATACGCAGTATTTT. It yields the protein CARTLDTQYF.

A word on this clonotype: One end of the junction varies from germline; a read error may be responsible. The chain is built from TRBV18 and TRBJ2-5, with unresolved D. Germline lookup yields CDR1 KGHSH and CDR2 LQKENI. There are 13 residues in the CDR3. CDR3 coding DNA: TGTGCCAGCTCAACACAGCACCAAGAGACCAAGTACTTC. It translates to CASSTQHQETKYF.

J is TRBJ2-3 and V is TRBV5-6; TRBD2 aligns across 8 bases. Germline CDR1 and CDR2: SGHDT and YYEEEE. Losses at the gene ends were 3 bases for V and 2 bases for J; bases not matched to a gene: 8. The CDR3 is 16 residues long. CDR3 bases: TGTGCCAGCAGCTCACCGGGACTAGGTCCCACAGATACGCAGTATTTT. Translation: CASSSPGLGPTDTQYF.